The next 25 T cell receptor beta chains were all read from a single sample in a study of blood T cell repertoires in COVID-19. Profiling relied on immunoSEQ multiplex PCR, and the TCRdb table lists in-frame clones only, not all of them. The sample comprises roughly 140,000 clones, about 86% of which are singletons, and about 3.5% rests with the top ten. Sequenced: peripheral blood. These TCRs come from a man between 65 and 85 years old with acute or convalescent COVID-19.

The chain combines TRBV9 with TRBJ2-7; 9 bases agree with TRBD1. The CDR3 loop spans 16 amino acids. The trim removed 0 bases at V and 3 bases at J, leaving 7 bases unmatched. CDR1 and CDR2 (germline): SGDLS, YYNGEE. In DNA, the CDR3 is TGTGCCAGCAGCGTAGGTCCTGGACAGGGGAACTACGAGCAGTACTTC. It is translated as CASSVGPGQGNYEQYF.

The rearrangement links TRBV6-1 to TRBJ1-2, with TRBD1 matching over 10 bases. This CDR3 is built from 14 residues. Trimming removed 3 bases from V and 7 bases from J; junction bases left unmatched: 5. Germline-derived CDR1 and CDR2 are MNHNS and SASEGT. The DNA for the CDR3 is TGTGCCAGCAGTGAGGGGGGACAGGGGTCTGGCTACACCTTC. It translates to CASSEGGQGSGYTF.

There are a few counts of this clone. This chain links TRBV10-3 with TRBJ2-3; a possible D gene is TRBD2 (6 bases). The CDR3 is 14 residues long. The V end lost 6 bases, the J end lost 6 bases, and 16 bases lay between the germline ends. Germline V gene sequence: CDR1 ENHRY, CDR2 SYGVKD. The CDR3 DNA is TGTGCCATCAGACTCACCGGGGGTGGTGATACGCAGTATTTT. As protein: CAIRLTGGGDTQYF.

The chain joins TRBV4-3 to TRBJ2-5; 12 bases match TRBD2. The germline V gene encodes CDR1 LGHNA and CDR2 YSLEER. V shed 1 base and J 4 bases; nucleotides not matched to a gene: 4. The CDR3 is 16 residues long. The CDR3 region is CASSQVLAGGGETQYF. The CDR3 DNA sequence: TGCGCCAGCAGCCAAGTACTAGCGGGAGGTGGAGAGACCCAGTACTTC.

This chain links TRBV6-1 with TRBJ1-1, with 8 positions matching TRBD1. V lost 4 bases to trimming and J lost 3 bases; unmatched junction nucleotides: 10. The CDR3 has 16 amino acids. CDR1 is MNHNS, CDR2 SASEGT, per germline. CDR3 nucleotide sequence: TGTGCCAGCAGTGGCCACAGGGGGGGCCTCGACACTGAAGCTTTCTTT. Protein: CASSGHRGGLDTEAFF.

The V and J genes are TRBV7-2 and TRBJ1-1; D might be TRBD1 (5 bases). This CDR3 has 14 amino acids. V dropped 6 bases and J dropped 1 base, with 12 bases sitting between them. Germline V gives CDR1 SGHTA, CDR2 FQGNSA. CDR3 bases: TGTGCCAGCAGTCCCGCAGGGAAGAACACTGAAGCTTTCTTT. Protein product: CASSPAGKNTEAFF.

This clone was detected a few times. This chain uses TRBV2 with TRBJ2-7; weak D call: TRBD2 (5 bases). CDR3 length equals 14 residues. V lost 1 base, J lost 4 bases, and 11 bases lay in between. Germline CDR1 reads SNHLY; CDR2 reads FYNNEI. For the CDR3, the DNA is TGTGCCAGCAGTGAAGGGAGGCCCTCTTACGAGCAGTACTTC. Its protein product is CASSEGRPSYEQYF.

The gene calls are TRBV28 and TRBJ2-7; no reliable D call. Germline V gene data show CDR1 as MDHEN and CDR2 as SYDVKM. With 4 bases removed from V and 0 bases from J, the gap between germline ends came to 13 bases. This CDR3 has 15 amino acids. Written as DNA, the CDR3 is TGTGCCAGCAGTTCTCCCGACTTAGGCTCCTACGAGCAGTACTTC. This translates into CASSSPDLGSYEQYF.

V and J are TRBV5-1 and TRBJ2-2, with D unclear. V was trimmed by 2 bases and J by 5 bases, leaving 7 bases between them. The length of the CDR3 is 13 residues. Germline CDR1 reads SGHRS; CDR2 reads YFSETQ. DNA for the CDR3: TGCGCCAGCAGCTTAACAGTGACCGGGGAGCTGTTTTTT. This translates into CASSLTVTGELFF.

V and J are TRBV6-5 and TRBJ2-1, with 8 bases lining up with TRBD2. Per germline, CDR1 MNHEY and CDR2 SVGAGI. There are 15 residues in the CDR3. The junction had 14 bases not matched to a gene; V was cut back by 6 bases and J by 10 bases. This CDR3 is CASRPPGLEGGEQFF. DNA for the CDR3: TGTGCCAGCAGACCCCCGGGACTAGAAGGGGGAGAGCAGTTCTTC.

V is TRBV15 and J is TRBJ1-4, with D perhaps matching TRBD1 (5 bases). Trimming stripped 0 bases from V and 4 bases from J, with 9 bases between. The CDR3 is 15 residues long. CDR1 and CDR2 (germline): LNHNV, YYDKDF (reference sequence). CDR3: CATSRDPGRNEKLFF. For the CDR3, the DNA is TGTGCCACCAGCAGAGATCCAGGGCGTAATGAAAAACTGTTTTTT.

This rearrangement joins TRBV7-9 to TRBJ2-5; TRBD1 agrees at 9 bases. The CDR3 has 14 amino acids. Germline CDR1 and CDR2: SEHNR and FQNEAQ (reference sequence). J was trimmed by 5 bases and V by 5 bases; bases with no gene match: 6. CDR3 sequence (DNA): TGTGCCAGCAGCCCTCACAGGGGGCGGGAGACCCAGTACTTC. Translated: CASSPHRGRETQYF. The entire variable domain, with the rest obtained from reference TRBV7-9 and TRBJ2-5, is as follows: DTGVSQNPRHKITKRGQNVTFRCDPISEHNRLYWYRQTLGQGPEFLTYFQNEAQLEKSRLLSDRFSAERPKGSFSTLEIQRTEQGDSAMYLCASSPHRGRETQYFGPGTRLLVL.

This rearrangement joins TRBV10-3 to TRBJ2-7; tentative D call: TRBD2 (6 bases). The germline V gene encodes CDR1 ENHRY and CDR2 SYGVKD. The CDR3 has 13 residues. V shed 3 bases and J shed 4 bases, with 10 bases lying between them. The CDR3 protein is CAISEAGVYEQYF. The CDR3 nucleotides read TGTGCCATCAGTGAAGCGGGCGTTTACGAGCAGTACTTC.

V gene TRBV28 combines with J gene TRBJ2-7; TRBD1 aligns across 7 bases. Germline values: CDR1 MDHEN, CDR2 SYDVKM. V gave up 7 bases and J gave up 0 bases; unmatched junction bases: 6. This CDR3 comprises 14 residues. As DNA, the CDR3 is TGTGCCAGCACCCCTGACAGGGTCTCCTACGAGCAGTACTTC. Protein sequence: CASTPDRVSYEQYF.

The chain carries TRBV28 and TRBJ1-1; D possibly corresponds to TRBD1 (6 bases). The V end lost 5 bases, the J end lost 2 bases, and 12 bases lay between the germline ends. Germline V gene lookup returns CDR1 MDHEN and CDR2 SYDVKM. CDR3 length equals 14 residues. In DNA form, the CDR3 reads TGTGCCAGCAGTATCTTGGACAGAAACACTGAAGCTTTCTTT. The encoded protein is CASSILDRNTEAFF. The full variable domain, in which reference TRBV28 and TRBJ1-1 provide the parts outside the CDR3, is DVKVTQSSRYLVKRTGEKVFLECVQDMDHENMFWYRQDPGLGLRLIYFSYDVKMKEKGDIPEGYSVSREKKERFSLILESASTNQTSMYLCASSILDRNTEAFFGQGTRLTVV.

The rearrangement joins TRBV28 to TRBJ2-1; 12 positions agree with TRBD1. Germline V gene sequence: CDR1 MDHEN, CDR2 SYDVKM. The J segment lost 6 bases and the V segment lost 6 bases, leaving 3 bases of the junction unmatched. This CDR3 has 14 amino acids. Written as DNA, the CDR3 is TGTGCCAGCAGACGGGACAGGGGGCCCAATGAGCAGTTCTTC. This codes for CASRRDRGPNEQFF.

The V gene is TRBV30, the J gene TRBJ2-3, with 10 bases fitting TRBD2. CDR3 length: 16 amino acids. V shed 5 bases and J 6 bases; nucleotides not matched to a gene: 14. Germline values: CDR1 GTSNPN, CDR2 SVGIG (reference sequence). DNA for the CDR3: TGTGCCTGGTCGCCTGGGACTAGCGTGACTTTGGATACGCAGTATTTT. Protein: CAWSPGTSVTLDTQYF.

The chain has TRBV7-3 and TRBJ1-1; TRBD1 is a possible D gene (5 bases). This CDR3 is 13 amino acids long. Germline V gene lookup returns CDR1 SGHTA and CDR2 FQGTGA. Trimming stripped 3 bases from V and 4 bases from J, with 9 bases between. CDR3 sequence reads: CASSLAQGTEAFF. In nucleotides, the CDR3 is TGTGCCAGCAGCTTGGCCCAGGGCACTGAAGCTTTCTTT.

The rearrangement links TRBV6-5 to TRBJ2-7; possibly TRBD2 for D (5 bases). The CDR3 is made up of 13 amino acids. V lost 7 bases and J lost 2, with 12 bases in between. Germline-derived CDR1 and CDR2 are MNHEY and SVGAGI. The CDR3 nucleotides are TGTGCCAGCAATCCGGGGTTACCCTACGAGCAGTACTTC. It specifies CASNPGLPYEQYF.

The rearrangement joins TRBV27 to TRBJ2-3, with TRBD1 matching 10 bases. Trimming cost V 2 bases and J 0 bases; bases outside gene matches: 8. Per germline, CDR1 MNHEY and CDR2 SMNVEV (reference sequence). This CDR3 is 18 amino acids long. DNA of the CDR3: TGTGCCAGCAGTTTAATCAGGGGACAGGGGACTAGCACAGATACGCAGTATTTT. Translated, it gives CASSLIRGQGTSTDTQYF.

CDR3 protein: CSVEVTADTQYF. DNA for the CDR3: TGCAGCGTTGAGGTTACCGCGGATACGCAGTATTTT. The chain employs TRBV29-1 and TRBJ2-3; D is unclear. The V gene lost 3 bases and the J gene lost 6 bases, with 10 bases spanning the gap. Looked up from germline, CDR1 is SQVTM and CDR2 is ANQGSEA. The CDR3 is 12 amino acids.

The genes are TRBV4-2 and TRBJ1-2; no firm D call. V shed 6 bases and J shed 6 bases, with 17 bases lying between them. The CDR3 covers 14 residues. CDR1 LGHNA and CDR2 YNFKEQ come from the germline V gene. Here the CDR3 reads CASRPNAGINGYTF. The CDR3 nucleotides read TGTGCCAGCAGACCCAACGCGGGGATAAATGGCTACACCTTC.

This clone was found a few times. The chain uses TRBV25-1 and TRBJ1-1; tentatively, D is TRBD1 (6 bases). The CDR3 totals 15 residues. Germline assignment: CDR1 MGHDK and CDR2 SYGVNS. Trimming stripped 1 base from V and 4 bases from J, with 13 bases between. For the CDR3, the DNA is TGTGCCAGCAGTGAATTCGGCAGGGGTGGCACTGAAGCTTTCTTT. It encodes CASSEFGRGGTEAFF. The full variable domain, its missing parts supplied by reference TRBV25-1 and TRBJ1-1, is EADIYQTPRYLVIGTGKKITLECSQTMGHDKMYWYQQDPGMELHLIHYSYGVNSTEKGDLSSESTVSRIRTEHFPLTLESARPSHTSQYLCASSEFGRGGTEAFFGQGTRLTVV.

This clone is a singleton in its sample. The J gene is TRBJ1-1, the V gene TRBV7-8; 7 bases map to TRBD1. Germline lookup yields CDR1 SGHVS and CDR2 FQNEAQ. Trimming removed 0 bases from V and 3 bases from J; junction bases left unmatched: 10. This CDR3 region has 17 residues. The CDR3 DNA reads as TGTGCCAGCAGCTTAGCTCTCAGGGACAGCTCTTACACTGAAGCTTTCTTT. Translation: CASSLALRDSSYTEAFF.

This chain links TRBV5-4 with TRBJ1-1; a weak D match, TRBD1 (5 bases). CDR3 length: 16 amino acids. Germline CDR1 is SGHNT and CDR2 is YYREEE (reference sequence). The V and J ends lost 5 bases and 1 base respectively, with 18 bases between them. In nucleotides, the CDR3 is TGTGCCAGCAGACGGTTGCAGGGAATGACGAACACTGAAGCTTTCTTT. Its translation is CASRRLQGMTNTEAFF.